This note documents a single TCR beta chain sequence. Its antigen remains undetermined. Qualities for individual bases were not recorded, and no much larger clone is one base off. This sample was included in a study of blood T cell repertoires in COVID-19 (dated by TCRdb to 2020 to 2022). Regarding the research as a whole: The collaborator samples originated in the United States, Italy and Spain and spanned the acute and convalescent phases of COVID-19. The samples were drawn from the first 160 participants of the ongoing ImmuneRACE study and from 950 to 1,500 subjects provided by 6 global collaborators. HLA class I and class II types, where available, came from metadata supplied by the sample provider rather than from assay-based typing. The dataset comprised deeply sampled blood TCRbeta repertoires from subjects exposed to, actively infected with, or recovered from COVID-19. A freely available public database, intended as a resource for researchers studying the immune response to SARS-CoV-2, is where the repertoires were released. The prospective study material was composed of cDNA or gDNA derived from T cells, B-cell-depleted T cells, or PBMCs. The sample metadata nearly always contained a de-identified subject ID, COVID-19 status, age in years and sex. Results the study describes overall, beyond this receptor: Clinical and demographic metadata were provided uncurated, with the amount varying by source and participant.

The immunoSEQ Assay, a bias-controlled multiplex PCR, was used to amplify TCRbeta CDR3 regions from genomic DNA. The published analysis was carried out like this. Within the assay, amplification of reference gene primers was used to estimate how many nucleated cells each sample contained. To quantify the absolute abundance of each unique TCRbeta CDR3 rearrangement, sequence reads were collapsed and filtered. For each sample, productive Simpson clonality was calculated as the square root of Simpson's diversity index across productive rearrangements. TCRdb holds this immuneACCESS table with in-frame rearrangements only. Some clones are missing; in checked studies, unresolved V genes explain under half, and the rest has no known cause. The V and J calls and clone size were taken over from that table, and D and trimming were inferred from the DNA. Here the sample has over 250,000 clones; around 89% occur a single time. The biggest ten clones account for roughly 2.5% of the sample.

Participants in the prospective study were enrolled through a virtual design, were aged roughly 18 to 90 years, and lived in about two dozen United States geographic areas. In the prospective study, participants were assigned to cohorts based on the clinical history participants reported in a screening survey and a study questionnaire. Recovered participants in ImmuneRACE Cohort 3 were defined by two consecutive negative NP/OP PCR tests, clearance by a healthcare professional, or resolution of symptoms. Each participant in the prospective study had whole blood, serum and a nasopharyngeal or oropharyngeal swab collected by mobile phlebotomists. Participants in the prospective study had the option to provide additional blood draws and questionnaires over an approximately 2-month period. Before DNA extraction, blood samples from the prospective study were shipped at room temperature or frozen. According to the germline V gene, CDR1 reads SGHTA and CDR2 reads FQGNSA. Relative to germline, V is 7 bases shorter and J is 3 bases shorter, with 15 bases between their ends. Reading from cysteine to phenylalanine, the CDR3 counts 14 amino acids. Just CDR3 DNA is preserved here, 42 bases in frame from base 1.

Sequencing was carried out using PBMCs or T cells enriched from blood (not recorded which). This TCR came from a woman aged 18 to 35 who had recovered from COVID-19. The V gene is TRBV7-2 and the J gene is TRBJ1-1; TRBD1 might be the D gene, on 6 matching bases. The nucleotide sequence is TGTGCCAGCAACCTAGGGCAGGGGTACACTGAAGCTTTCTTT. Its protein is CASNLGQGYTEAFF. The full variable domain, completed from the reference TRBV7-2 and TRBJ1-1 proteins outside the CDR3, reads GAGVSQSPSNKVTEKGKDVELRCDPISGHTALYWYRQSLGQGLEFLIYFQGNSAPDKSGLPSDRFSAERTGGSVSTLTIQRTQQEDSAVYLCASNLGQGYTEAFFGQGTRLTVV.